Following are 4 T cell receptor beta chains from one sample sequenced in a study of PD-1 blockade in classical Hodgkin lymphoma. All the patients suffered relapse after autologous stem cell transplantation, and brentuximab vedotin exposure differed. This table comes from immunoSEQ multiplex PCR, and its TCRdb copy is limited to in-frame clones, with some not included. The sample includes tens of thousands of clones, just under 80% of them seen just once. Sample: peripheral blood mononuclear cells (PBMCs), taken at baseline. The receptors shown here come from a human donor with classical Hodgkin lymphoma.

This clone was seen once. The V call is TRBV30, the J call TRBJ2-7, with a tentative D call TRBD1 (6 bases). In germline, CDR1 is GTSNPN, CDR2 SVGIG (reference sequence). The CDR3 runs to 14 residues. The ends were cut back, 0 bases at V and 3 bases at J, with 12 bases in the middle. CDR3 sequence: CAWSVGHPYYEQYF. In DNA, the CDR3 is TGTGCCTGGAGTGTGGGACATCCATACTACGAGCAGTACTTC. Filled out from reference TRBV30 and TRBJ2-7, the complete variable domain reads SQTIHQWPATLVQPVGSPLSLECTVEGTSNPNLYWYRQAAGRGLQLLFYSVGIGQISSEVPQNLSASRPQDRQFILSSKKLLLSDSGFYLCAWSVGHPYYEQYFGPGTRLTVT.

The sample holds a few counts of this clone. The V gene is TRBV2, the J gene TRBJ1-1; tentative D call: TRBD1 (6 bases). CDR3 length equals 15 residues. CDR1 is SNHLY and CDR2 is FYNNEI in the germline V gene. Trimming removed 6 bases from V and 4 bases from J, with 18 bases in between. The CDR3 region is CASRTQYGGGTEAFF. CDR3 DNA: TGTGCCAGCAGGACCCAGTATGGAGGGGGCACTGAAGCTTTCTTT.

V usage is TRBV7-6 and J usage is TRBJ1-4, with D uncertain. Trimming pared 5 bases from V and 8 bases from J, leaving 12 bases between. Germline V lookup: CDR1 SGHVS, CDR2 FNYEAQ. The CDR3 length is 13 residues. As DNA, the CDR3 is TGTGCCAGCAGCCCCCCCGACCGGGAAAAACTGTTTTTT. Amino acids: CASSPPDREKLFF.

This chain links TRBV7-9 with TRBJ1-1; TRBD1 is a possible D gene (5 bases). Germline assignment: CDR1 SEHNR and CDR2 FQNEAQ (reference sequence). The CDR3 is 15 residues long. Trimming left V 5 bases short and J 5 bases short, with 18 bases between. The CDR3 region has the DNA TGTGCCAGCAGCCAAGGCCAGGGTATGGAAACTGAAGCTTTCTTT. It encodes CASSQGQGMETEAFF.